These T cell receptor beta chains were read from a single sample in a study of PD-1 blockade in classical Hodgkin lymphoma. The method was immunoSEQ multiplex PCR; TCRdb's version includes in-frame clones alone and lacks a portion of them. In the table there are some 100,000 clones, around 89% of which are singletons. Source: peripheral blood mononuclear cells (PBMCs), taken before the second cycle of nivolumab. These TCRs come from a human donor with classical Hodgkin lymphoma. Each CDR3 is given with its conserved first and last residue. The order of the fields is clone size, D gene, J gene, V gene, CDR3 protein, CDR3 DNA. D genes are given only for firm matches. For some rows the clone size is stated as once, few or many, or as a class when expanded; others skip it.

>.|TRBD1|TRBJ1-2|TRBV14
CASSPGQGYYGYTF
TGTGCCAGCAGCCCGGGACAGGGATACTATGGCTACACCTTC
>.|.|TRBJ2-1|TRBV19
CASTRDGRTRSSYNEQFF
TGTGCCAGTACGAGGGATGGGCGCACCCGGAGCTCCTACAATGAGCAGTTCTTC
>few|.|TRBJ1-6|TRBV28
CASRDPGVRSPLHF
TGTGCCAGCAGGGACCCAGGGGTACGGTCACCCCTCCACTTT
>few|.|TRBJ1-6|TRBV7-9
CASSLGSPLHF
TGTGCCAGCAGCTTAGGTTCACCCCTCCACTTT
>.|.|TRBJ1-6|TRBV7-2
CASSFHPSSYNSPLHF
TGTGCCAGCAGCTTCCACCCTAGCTCCTATAATTCACCCCTCCACTTT
>.|TRBD2|TRBJ2-3|TRBV2
CASSELAGLPDTQYF
TGTGCCAGCAGTGAGCTAGCGGGGTTGCCAGATACGCAGTATTTT
>.|.|TRBJ2-4|TRBV10-3
CAISDNAVSKAKNIQYF
TGTGCCATCAGTGACAACGCGGTTTCAAAAGCCAAAAACATTCAGTACTTC
>.|.|TRBJ2-2|TRBV10-1
CASSREMGTGELFF
TGCGCCAGCAGTAGGGAAATGGGGACCGGGGAGCTGTTTTTT
>.|TRBD1|TRBJ2-6|TRBV7-2
CASSLVTGAGANVLTF
TGTGCCAGCAGCTTAGTGACAGGGGCTGGGGCCAACGTCCTGACTTTC
>few|.|TRBJ1-4|TRBV4-2
CASSTSPENWSEKLFF
TGTGCCAGCAGCACATCCCCAGAGAACTGGAGTGAAAAACTGTTTTTT
>.|.|TRBJ1-1|TRBV7-2
CASSPNRFMNTEAFF
TGTGCCAGCAGCCCAAACAGGTTTATGAACACTGAAGCTTTCTTT
>.|.|TRBJ2-6|TRBV5-1
CASSSNSGANVLTF
TGCGCCAGCAGCTCTAACTCTGGGGCCAACGTCCTGACTTTC
>.|.|TRBJ1-2|TRBV28
CASSLRLTIDYGYTF
TGTGCCAGCAGTTTGAGGCTGACCATTGACTATGGCTACACCTTC
>.|TRBD1|TRBJ2-5|TRBV11-2
CASSEGQGAPRETQYF
TGTGCCAGCAGCGAGGGACAGGGGGCGCCCCGGGAGACCCAGTACTTC
>.|.|TRBJ2-7|TRBV14
CASSQAYEQYF
TGTGCCAGCAGCCAAGCCTACGAGCAGTACTTC
>.|.|TRBJ1-2|TRBV10-3
CAIRRGGYNYGYTF
TGTGCCATCAGAAGAGGGGGTTATAACTATGGCTACACCTTC
>.|.|TRBJ1-1|TRBV6-6
CASEGATEAFF
TGTGCCAGCGAAGGGGCCACTGAAGCTTTCTTT
>.|.|TRBJ1-2|TRBV28
CASSRGLGFRYTF
TGTGCCAGCAGCAGAGGGTTGGGGTTCCGCTACACCTTC
>.|.|TRBJ1-1|TRBV19
CASSEAHQRGEAFF
TGTGCCAGTAGTGAGGCACACCAGAGGGGTGAAGCTTTCTTT
>.|.|TRBJ1-4|TRBV6-5
CASSRDGPNEKLFF
TGTGCCAGCAGTCGGGACGGGCCTAATGAAAAACTGTTTTTT
>once|.|TRBJ2-3|TRBV30
CAWSVLGTDTQYF
TGTGCCTGGAGTGTCCTCGGCACAGATACGCAGTATTTT
>.|.|TRBJ2-1|TRBV4-1
CASSQDPTRSSYNEQFF
TGCGCCAGCAGCCAAGATCCGACTCGGAGCTCCTACAATGAGCAGTTCTTC
>.|.|TRBJ1-2|TRBV7-2
CASSLDTTEGYGYTF
TGTGCCAGCAGCTTAGATACCACGGAGGGCTATGGCTACACCTTC
>.|.|TRBJ1-6|TRBV7-9
CASSLVDDSPLHF
TGTGCCAGCAGCTTAGTTGACGATTCACCCCTCCACTTT
>.|TRBD1|TRBJ1-2|TRBV7-6
CASSLGQGYGGGYTF
TGTGCCAGCAGCTTGGGACAGGGCTACGGTGGGGGCTACACCTTC
>few|TRBD1|TRBJ1-1|TRBV5-4
CASSRERAGGIEAFF
TGTGCCAGCAGCCGCGAGAGGGCAGGGGGCATTGAAGCTTTCTTT
>.|TRBD1|TRBJ1-3|TRBV7-9
CASSWSDREGNTIYF
TGTGCCAGCAGCTGGTCGGACAGGGAAGGAAACACCATATATTTT
>.|.|TRBJ1-5|TRBV5-8
CASSLVMGAGNQPQHF
TGTGCCAGCAGCTTGGTAATGGGGGCGGGCAATCAGCCCCAGCATTTT
>.|TRBD2|TRBJ2-7|TRBV5-6
CASSPTSGGEQYF
TGTGCCAGCAGTCCGACTAGCGGGGGTGAGCAGTACTTC
>.|.|TRBJ2-1|TRBV6-5
CASSYGAIYNEQFF
TGTGCCAGCAGTTACGGTGCAATTTACAATGAGCAGTTCTTC
>.|.|TRBJ2-1|TRBV6-4
CASSDLSGAGEQFF
TGTGCCAGCAGTGACTTGTCGGGGGCAGGTGAGCAGTTCTTC
>.|.|TRBJ2-3|TRBV6-8
CASSYLDTQYF
TGTGCCAGCAGTTACTTAGATACGCAGTATTTT
>.|.|TRBJ1-2|TRBV30
CAWTGRAANYGYTF
TGTGCCTGGACCGGACGGGCGGCTAACTATGGCTACACCTTC
>many|.|TRBJ1-1|TRBV29-1
CSVEGLGRGFVAEAFF
TGCAGCGTTGAGGGGTTGGGCCGGGGGTTCGTAGCTGAAGCTTTCTTT
>.|.|TRBJ2-7|TRBV19
CASTGTLGLREQYF
TGTGCCAGTACCGGGACCCTCGGCCTACGAGAGCAGTACTTC
>.|.|TRBJ2-3|TRBV6-5
CASSRGVTDTQYF
TGTGCCAGCAGTAGGGGTGTCACAGATACGCAGTATTTT
>once|.|TRBJ1-2|TRBV5-1
CASSTQGPGRGYGYTF
TGCGCCAGCAGCACCCAAGGCCCCGGGAGGGGCTATGGCTACACCTTC
>.|TRBD1|TRBJ2-7|TRBV14
CASSHRTGRPYEQYF
TGTGCCAGCAGCCACAGGACAGGGAGGCCCTACGAGCAGTACTTC
>.|.|TRBJ2-6|TRBV7-3
CASSRFVDAYKSGQRPDF
TGTGCCAGCAGCCGGTTCGTAGACGCTTACAAGTCGGGCCAACGTCCTGATTTC
>.|TRBD1|TRBJ2-3|TRBV4-3
CASSQEETGFTDTQYF
TGCGCCAGCAGCCAAGAGGAGACAGGGTTCACAGATACGCAGTATTTT
>.|.|TRBJ1-3|TRBV15
CATSRDLGANGNTIYF
TGTGCCACCAGCAGAGATTTGGGGGCGAACGGAAACACCATATATTTT
>once|TRBD1|TRBJ2-7|TRBV6-5
CASSSWTGTYEQYF
TGTGCCAGCAGTTCTTGGACAGGGACTTACGAGCAGTACTTC
>once|TRBD1|TRBJ1-6|TRBV11-3
CASSLGGGDSPLHF
TGTGCCAGCAGCTTAGGAGGGGGCGATTCACCCCTCCACTTT
>.|TRBD1|TRBJ2-1|TRBV27
CASSPQTGKENEQFF
TGTGCCAGCAGTCCACAGACAGGGAAGGAGAATGAGCAGTTCTTC
>.|.|TRBJ1-1|TRBV28
CASRLRAFF
TGTGCCAGCCGTCTGAGGGCTTTCTTT
>.|TRBD2|TRBJ2-1|TRBV19
CASSKLRGGIYNEQFF
TGTGCCAGTAGTAAATTGCGGGGAGGGATCTACAATGAGCAGTTCTTC
>.|TRBD1|TRBJ1-2|TRBV10-3
CAISESGTASSNYGYTF
TGTGCCATCAGTGAGTCGGGGACAGCCTCCTCTAACTATGGCTACACCTTC
>.|.|TRBJ2-3|TRBV7-3
CASRGRTSTDTQYF
TGTGCCAGCAGGGGCAGGACTAGCACAGATACGCAGTATTTT
>.|.|TRBJ2-2|TRBV6-6
CVSSFGRDTGELFF
TGTGTCAGCAGTTTTGGGCGAGACACCGGGGAGCTGTTTTTT